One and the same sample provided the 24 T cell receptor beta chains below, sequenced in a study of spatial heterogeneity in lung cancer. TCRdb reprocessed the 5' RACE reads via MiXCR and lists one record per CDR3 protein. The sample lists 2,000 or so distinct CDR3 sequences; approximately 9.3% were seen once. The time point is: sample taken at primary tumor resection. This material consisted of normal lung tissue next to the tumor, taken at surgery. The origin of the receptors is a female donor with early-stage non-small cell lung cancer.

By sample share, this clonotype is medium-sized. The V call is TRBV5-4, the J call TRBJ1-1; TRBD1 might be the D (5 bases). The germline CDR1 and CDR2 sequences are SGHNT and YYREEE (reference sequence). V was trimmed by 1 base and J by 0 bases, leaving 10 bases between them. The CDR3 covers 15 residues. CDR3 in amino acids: CASSLRGTMNTEAFF. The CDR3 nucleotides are TGTGCCAGCAGCTTGAGGGGCACGATGAACACTGAAGCTTTCTTT.

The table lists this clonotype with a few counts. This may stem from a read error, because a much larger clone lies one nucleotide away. The CDR3 here is CSVGAVIGEQYF. The CDR3 region has the DNA TGCAGCGTTGGGGCGGTGATTGGAGAGCAGTACTTC. The V and J genes are TRBV29-1 and TRBJ2-7; D not certain. In germline, CDR1 is SQVTM, CDR2 ANQGSEA. The germline V and J ends were trimmed by 4 bases and 7 bases, with 14 bases remaining between them. The CDR3 runs to 12 residues.

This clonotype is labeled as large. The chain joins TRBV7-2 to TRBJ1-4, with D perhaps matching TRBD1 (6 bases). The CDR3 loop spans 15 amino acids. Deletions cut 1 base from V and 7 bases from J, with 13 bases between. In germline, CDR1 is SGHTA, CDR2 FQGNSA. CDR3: CASSLEGGIGEKLFF. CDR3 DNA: TGTGCCAGCAGCTTAGAAGGGGGGATCGGTGAAAAACTGTTTTTT.

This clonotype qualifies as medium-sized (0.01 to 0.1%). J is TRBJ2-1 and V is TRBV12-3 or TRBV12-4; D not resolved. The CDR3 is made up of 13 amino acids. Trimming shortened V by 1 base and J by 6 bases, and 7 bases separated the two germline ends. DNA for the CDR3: TGTGCCAGCAGTTTAGGGCTTCCCAATGAGCAGTTCTTC. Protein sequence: CASSLGLPNEQFF.

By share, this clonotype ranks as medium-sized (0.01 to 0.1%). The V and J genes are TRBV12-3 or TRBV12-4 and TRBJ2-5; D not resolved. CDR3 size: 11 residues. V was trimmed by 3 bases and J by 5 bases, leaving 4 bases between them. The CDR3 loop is CASSLGETQYF. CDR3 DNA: TGTGCCAGCAGTTTGGGGGAGACCCAGTACTTC.

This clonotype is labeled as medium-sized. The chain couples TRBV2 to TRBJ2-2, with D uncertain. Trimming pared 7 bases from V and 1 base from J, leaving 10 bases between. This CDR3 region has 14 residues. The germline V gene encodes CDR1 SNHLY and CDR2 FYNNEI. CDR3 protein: CASKWTQNTGELFF. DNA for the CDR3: TGTGCCAGCAAGTGGACGCAGAACACCGGGGAGCTGTTTTTT.

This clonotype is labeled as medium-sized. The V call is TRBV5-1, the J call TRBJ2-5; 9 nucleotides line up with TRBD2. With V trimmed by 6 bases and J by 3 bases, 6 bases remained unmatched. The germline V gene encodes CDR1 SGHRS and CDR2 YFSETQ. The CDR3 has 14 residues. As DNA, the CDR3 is TGCGCCAGCACTGGAGTAGCGGGGGAAGAGACCCAGTACTTC. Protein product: CASTGVAGEETQYF.

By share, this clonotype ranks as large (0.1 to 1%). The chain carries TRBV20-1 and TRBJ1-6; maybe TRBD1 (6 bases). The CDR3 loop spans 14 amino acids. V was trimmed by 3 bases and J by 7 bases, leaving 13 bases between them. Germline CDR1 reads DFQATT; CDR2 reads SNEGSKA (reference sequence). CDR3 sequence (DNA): TGCAGTGCTAGTGGGACATTGAGGAATTCACCCCTCCACTTT. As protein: CSASGTLRNSPLHF.

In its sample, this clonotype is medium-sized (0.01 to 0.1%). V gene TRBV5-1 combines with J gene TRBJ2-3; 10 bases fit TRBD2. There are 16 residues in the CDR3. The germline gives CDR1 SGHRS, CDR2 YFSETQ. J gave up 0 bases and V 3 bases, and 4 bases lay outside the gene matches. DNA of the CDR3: TGCGCCAGCAGCTCCAAGCGGGGGGGAAGCACAGATACGCAGTATTTT. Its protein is CASSSKRGGSTDTQYF.

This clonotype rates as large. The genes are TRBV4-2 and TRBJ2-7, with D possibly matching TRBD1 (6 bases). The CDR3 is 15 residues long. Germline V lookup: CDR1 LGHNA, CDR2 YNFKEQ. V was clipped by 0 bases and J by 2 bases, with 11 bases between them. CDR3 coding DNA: TGTGCCAGCAGCCAAGATCGAACAGGGACCTACGAGCAGTACTTC. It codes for CASSQDRTGTYEQYF.

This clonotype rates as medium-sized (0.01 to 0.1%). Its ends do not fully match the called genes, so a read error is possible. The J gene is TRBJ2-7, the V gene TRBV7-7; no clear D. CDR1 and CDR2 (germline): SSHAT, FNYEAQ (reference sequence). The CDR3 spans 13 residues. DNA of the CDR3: TGTGCTAGCAGCTTGGGCCGCTTGGGCGAGCAGTACTTC. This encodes CASSLGRLGEQYF.

CDR3 bases: TGCGCCAGCAGCTTGGTTCTGAACACTGAAGCTTTCTTT. This translates into CASSLVLNTEAFF. The chain links TRBV5-1 to TRBJ1-1; D gene uncertain. Germline values: CDR1 SGHRS, CDR2 YFSETQ. The ends were cut back, 0 bases at V and 0 bases at J, with 3 bases in the middle. The length of the CDR3 is 13 residues.

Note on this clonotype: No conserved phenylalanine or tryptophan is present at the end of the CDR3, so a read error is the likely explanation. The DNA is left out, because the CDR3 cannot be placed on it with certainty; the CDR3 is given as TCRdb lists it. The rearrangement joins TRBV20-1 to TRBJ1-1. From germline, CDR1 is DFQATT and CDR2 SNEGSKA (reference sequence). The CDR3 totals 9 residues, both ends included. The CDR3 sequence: CSARGRVNL.

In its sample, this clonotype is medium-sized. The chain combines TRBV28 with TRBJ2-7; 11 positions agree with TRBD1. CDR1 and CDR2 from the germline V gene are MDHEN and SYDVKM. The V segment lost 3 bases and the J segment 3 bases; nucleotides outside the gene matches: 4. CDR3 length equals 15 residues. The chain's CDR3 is CASSFTGTGGYEQYF. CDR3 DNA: TGTGCCAGCAGTTTCACCGGGACAGGGGGCTACGAGCAGTACTTC. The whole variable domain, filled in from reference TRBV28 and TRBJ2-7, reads DVKVTQSSRYLVKRTGEKVFLECVQDMDHENMFWYRQDPGLGLRLIYFSYDVKMKEKGDIPEGYSVSREKKERFSLILESASTNQTSMYLCASSFTGTGGYEQYFGPGTRLTVT.

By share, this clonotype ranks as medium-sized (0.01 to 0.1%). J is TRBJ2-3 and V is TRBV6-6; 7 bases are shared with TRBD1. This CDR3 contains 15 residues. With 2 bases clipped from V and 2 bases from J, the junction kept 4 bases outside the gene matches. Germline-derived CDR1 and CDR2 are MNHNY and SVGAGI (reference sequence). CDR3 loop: CASSYRGRVTDTQYF. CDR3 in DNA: TGTGCCAGCAGTTACAGGGGGCGAGTCACAGATACGCAGTATTTT.

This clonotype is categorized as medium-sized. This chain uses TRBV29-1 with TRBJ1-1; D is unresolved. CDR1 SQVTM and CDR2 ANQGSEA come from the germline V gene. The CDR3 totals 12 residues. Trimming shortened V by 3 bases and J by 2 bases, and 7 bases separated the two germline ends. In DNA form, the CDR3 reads TGCAGCGTTGAGCCGGGCAACACTGAAGCTTTCTTT. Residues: CSVEPGNTEAFF.

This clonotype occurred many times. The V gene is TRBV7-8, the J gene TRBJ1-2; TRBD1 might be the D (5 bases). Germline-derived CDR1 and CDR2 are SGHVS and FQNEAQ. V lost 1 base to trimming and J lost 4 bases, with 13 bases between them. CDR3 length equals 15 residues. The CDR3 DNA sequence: TGTGCCAGCAGCTTAGTCCCGGGGGGAGTCTATGGCTACACCTTC. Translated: CASSLVPGGVYGYTF.

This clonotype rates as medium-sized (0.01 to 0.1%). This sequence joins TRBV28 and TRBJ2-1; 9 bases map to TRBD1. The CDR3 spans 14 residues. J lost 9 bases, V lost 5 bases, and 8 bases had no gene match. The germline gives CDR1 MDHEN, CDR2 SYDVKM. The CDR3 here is CASSILQGAGEQFF. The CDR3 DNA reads TGTGCCAGCAGTATTTTACAGGGGGCGGGTGAGCAGTTCTTC.

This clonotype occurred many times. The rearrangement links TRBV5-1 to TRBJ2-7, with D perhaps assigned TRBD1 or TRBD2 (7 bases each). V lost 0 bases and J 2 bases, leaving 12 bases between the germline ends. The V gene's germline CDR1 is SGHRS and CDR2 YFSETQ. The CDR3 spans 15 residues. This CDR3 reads CASSLGGGTAYEQYF. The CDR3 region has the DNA TGCGCCAGCAGCTTGGGGGGAGGGACAGCCTACGAGCAGTACTTC.

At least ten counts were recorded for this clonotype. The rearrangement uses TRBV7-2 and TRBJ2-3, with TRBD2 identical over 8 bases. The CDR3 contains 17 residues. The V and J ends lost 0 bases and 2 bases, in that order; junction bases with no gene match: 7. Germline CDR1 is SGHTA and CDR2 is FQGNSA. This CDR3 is CASSLAAAGGNTDTQYF. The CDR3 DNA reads TGTGCCAGCAGCTTAGCTGCGGCGGGGGGCAACACAGATACGCAGTATTTT.

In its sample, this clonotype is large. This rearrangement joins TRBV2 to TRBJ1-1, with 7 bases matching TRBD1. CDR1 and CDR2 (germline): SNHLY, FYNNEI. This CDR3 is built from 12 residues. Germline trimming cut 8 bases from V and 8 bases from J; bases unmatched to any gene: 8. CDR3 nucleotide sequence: TGTGCCAGCGTAGATATGACAGGGGAAGCTTTCTTT. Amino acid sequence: CASVDMTGEAFF.

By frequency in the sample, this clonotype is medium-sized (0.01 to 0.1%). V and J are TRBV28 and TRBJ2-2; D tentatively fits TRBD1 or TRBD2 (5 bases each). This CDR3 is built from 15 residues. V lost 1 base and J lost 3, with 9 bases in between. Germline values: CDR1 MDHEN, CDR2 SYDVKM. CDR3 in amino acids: CASSLLGRDTGELFF. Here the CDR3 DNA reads TGTGCCAGCAGTTTATTGGGACGGGACACCGGGGAGCTGTTTTTT.

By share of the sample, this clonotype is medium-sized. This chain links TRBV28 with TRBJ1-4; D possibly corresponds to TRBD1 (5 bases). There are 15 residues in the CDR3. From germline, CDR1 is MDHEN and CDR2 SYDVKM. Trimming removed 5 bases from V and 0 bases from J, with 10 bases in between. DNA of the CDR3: TGTGCCAGCAGTCAGCAGGGCGCAACTAATGAAAAACTGTTTTTT. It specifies CASSQQGATNEKLFF.

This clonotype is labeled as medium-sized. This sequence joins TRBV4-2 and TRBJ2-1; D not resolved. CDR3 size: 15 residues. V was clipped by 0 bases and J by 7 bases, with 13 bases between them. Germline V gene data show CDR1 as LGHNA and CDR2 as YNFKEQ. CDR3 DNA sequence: TGTGCCAGCAGCCAAGAGTCCCTGTCCAGGAATGAGCAGTTCTTC. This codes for CASSQESLSRNEQFF.